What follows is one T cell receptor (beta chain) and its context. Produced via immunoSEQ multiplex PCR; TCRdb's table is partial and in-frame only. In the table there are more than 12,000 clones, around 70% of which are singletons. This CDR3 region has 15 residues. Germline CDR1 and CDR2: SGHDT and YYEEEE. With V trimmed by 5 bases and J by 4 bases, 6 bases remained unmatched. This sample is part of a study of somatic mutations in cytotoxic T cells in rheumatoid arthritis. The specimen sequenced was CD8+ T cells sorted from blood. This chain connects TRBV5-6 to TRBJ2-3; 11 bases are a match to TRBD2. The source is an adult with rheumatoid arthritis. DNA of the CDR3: TGTGCCAGCAGAACGGGACTAGCGGCCCCAGATACGCAGTATTTT. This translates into CASRTGLAAPDTQYF.